These 5 T cell receptor beta chains came from one sample sequenced in a study of blood T cells in healthy people across ages. Combining a sample-barcoded 5' primer with a J-beta primer mix, a second PCR ran for 7 to 11 cycles. In TCRdb, the 5' RACE reads were re-called with MiXCR into one record per CDR3 protein. The sample has about 640,000 distinct CDR3 sequences; under 65% are singletons. The material sequenced was blood. The receptors were gathered from a man aged 55-75 years in good health.

This sequence joins TRBV29-1 and TRBJ1-2, with D unclear. Germline V gives CDR1 SQVTM, CDR2 ANQGSEA. CDR3 length: 13 residues. Trimming removed 0 bases from V and 6 bases from J, with 11 bases in between. The CDR3 region is CSVEDDGWDGYTF. The CDR3 nucleotides read TGCAGCGTTGAAGACGACGGGTGGGATGGCTACACCTTC. The full variable domain, its missing parts supplied by reference TRBV29-1 and TRBJ1-2, is SAVISQKPSRDICQRGTSLTIQCQVDSQVTMMFWYRQQPGQSLTLIATANQGSEATYESGFVIDKFPISRPNLTFSTLTVSNMSPEDSSIYLCSVEDDGWDGYTFGSGTRLTVV.

In DNA, the CDR3 is TGTGCCAGCAGCCGGACACCTAATGGGGAGACCCAGTACTTC. Translation: CASSRTPNGETQYF. The chain employs TRBV13 and TRBJ2-5; TRBD1 is a possible D gene (5 bases). The germline CDR1 and CDR2 sequences are PRHDT and FYEKMQ (reference sequence). This CDR3 has 14 amino acids. V was trimmed by 5 bases and J by 5 bases, leaving 15 bases between them.

This sequence joins TRBV4-2 and TRBJ2-7, with 7 positions matching TRBD1. Trimming cost V 1 base and J 1 base; bases outside gene matches: 16. Looked up from germline, CDR1 is LGHNA and CDR2 is YNFKEQ. The CDR3 totals 19 residues. CDR3 bases: TGTGCCAGCAGCCAAGTGGGTCCATCCACCCGGACAGGTTCCTACGAGCAGTACTTC. This sequence encodes CASSQVGPSTRTGSYEQYF.

The chain is built from TRBV3-1 and TRBJ2-5; 8 nucleotides match TRBD2. CDR3 size: 17 residues. The V gene's germline CDR1 is LGHDT and CDR2 YNNKEL (reference sequence). V gave up 1 base and J gave up 2 bases; unmatched junction bases: 9. Here the CDR3 DNA reads TGTGCCAGCAGCCAAGGTTTAGCGGGGCAGCTTCAAGAGACCCAGTACTTC. Translating it yields CASSQGLAGQLQETQYF.

The rearrangement links TRBV6-5 to TRBJ2-3; D might be TRBD2 (6 bases). CDR1 is MNHEY, CDR2 SVGAGI, per germline. Trimming pared 6 bases from V and 12 bases from J, leaving 19 bases between. The CDR3 runs 13 residues. CDR3 sequence reads: CASRRTGTLPQYF. CDR3 bases: TGTGCCAGCAGAAGAACCGGGACTCTCCCCCAGTATTTT.